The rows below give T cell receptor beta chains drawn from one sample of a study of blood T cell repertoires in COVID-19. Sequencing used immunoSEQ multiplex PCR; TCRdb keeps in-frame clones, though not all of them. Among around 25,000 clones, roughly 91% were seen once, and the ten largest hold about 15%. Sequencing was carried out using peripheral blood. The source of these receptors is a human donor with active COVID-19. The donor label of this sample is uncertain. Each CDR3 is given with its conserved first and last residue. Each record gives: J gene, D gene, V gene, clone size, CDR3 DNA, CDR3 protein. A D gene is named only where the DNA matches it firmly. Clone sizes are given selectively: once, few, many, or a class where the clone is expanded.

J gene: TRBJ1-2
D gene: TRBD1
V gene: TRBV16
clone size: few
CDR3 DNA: TGTGCCAGCAGCCAATATTTTAGGGGGCTGGACTATGGCTACACCTTC
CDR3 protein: CASSQYFRGLDYGYTF

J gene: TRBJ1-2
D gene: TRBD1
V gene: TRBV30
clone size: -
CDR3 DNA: TGTGCCTGGAGTCTGGGGACAGGGGTTAACTATGGCTACACCTTC
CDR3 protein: CAWSLGTGVNYGYTF

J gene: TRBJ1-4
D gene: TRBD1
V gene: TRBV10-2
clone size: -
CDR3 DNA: TGCGCCAGCAGCCAAGACAGGGGTGGAGAAAAACTGTTTTTT
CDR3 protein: CASSQDRGGEKLFF

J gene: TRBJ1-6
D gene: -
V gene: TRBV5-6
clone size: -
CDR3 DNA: TGTGCCAGCAGCAAGGCTAGGGGCAGGTCCTATAATTCACCCCTCCACTTT
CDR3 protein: CASSKARGRSYNSPLHF

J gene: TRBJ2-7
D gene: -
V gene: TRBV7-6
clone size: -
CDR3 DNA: TGTGCCAGCAGCTTAGCTGCGGAGGGCGCCTACGAGCAGTACTTC
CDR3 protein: CASSLAAEGAYEQYF

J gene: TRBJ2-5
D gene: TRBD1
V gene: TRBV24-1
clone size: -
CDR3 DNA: TGTGCCACCAGTGCTCGGGACAGGGCTCAAGAGACCCAGTACTTC
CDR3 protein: CATSARDRAQETQYF

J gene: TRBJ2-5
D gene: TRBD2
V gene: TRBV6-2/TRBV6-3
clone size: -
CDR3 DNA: TGTGCCAGCAGTTCTCTAGCGGGAGGGAACCAAGAGACCCAGTACTTC
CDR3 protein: CASSSLAGGNQETQYF

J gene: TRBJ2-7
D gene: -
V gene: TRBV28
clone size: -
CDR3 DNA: TGTGCCAGCAGTTCAGGGACCTACGAGCAGTACTTC
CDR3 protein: CASSSGTYEQYF

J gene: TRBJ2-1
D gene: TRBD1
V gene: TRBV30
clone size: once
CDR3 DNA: TGTGCCTGGAAGTTGGCAGGGGGCTCATCATTCTTC
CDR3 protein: CAWKLAGGSSFF

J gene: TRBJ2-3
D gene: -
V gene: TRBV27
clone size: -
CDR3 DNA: TGTGCCAGCAGTTTATGGGGGGAAGGAACAGATACGCAGTATTTT
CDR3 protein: CASSLWGEGTDTQYF

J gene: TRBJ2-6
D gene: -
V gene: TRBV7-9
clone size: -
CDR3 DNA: TGTGCCAGCAGCCCTTACAGCTCTGGGGCCAACGTCCTGACTTTC
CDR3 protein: CASSPYSSGANVLTF

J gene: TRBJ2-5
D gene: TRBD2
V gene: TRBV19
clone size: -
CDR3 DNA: TGTGCCAGTAGTGAAGGAGTAGCGGGAGCGCGTGAGACCCAGTACTTC
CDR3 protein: CASSEGVAGARETQYF

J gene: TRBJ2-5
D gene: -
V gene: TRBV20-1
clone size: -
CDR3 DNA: TGCAGTGCTAGTCTTGTAGTTCGGGAGACCCAGTACTTC
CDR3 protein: CSASLVVRETQYF

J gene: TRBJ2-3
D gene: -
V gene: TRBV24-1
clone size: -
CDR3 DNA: TGTGCCACCAGTGGAGGGTACCTGGGCACAGATACGCAGTATTTT
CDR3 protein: CATSGGYLGTDTQYF

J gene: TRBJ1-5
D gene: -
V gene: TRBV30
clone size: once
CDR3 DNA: TGTGCCTGGAGAGGGGGACCCCAACAGCCCCAGCATTTT
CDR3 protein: CAWRGGPQQPQHF

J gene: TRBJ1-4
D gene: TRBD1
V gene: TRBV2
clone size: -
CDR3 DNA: TGTGCCAGCAGTGGAAGCCCCGTTGGACAGGCGCCGCATGAAAAACTGTTTTTT
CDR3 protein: CASSGSPVGQAPHEKLFF

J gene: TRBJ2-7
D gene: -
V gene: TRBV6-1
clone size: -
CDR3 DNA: TGTGCCAGCAGTGAAGCGCTTGGCAGGGGAAGTTACGAGCAGTACTTC
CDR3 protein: CASSEALGRGSYEQYF

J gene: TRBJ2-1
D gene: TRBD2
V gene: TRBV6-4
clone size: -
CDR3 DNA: TGTGCCAGCAGTGAGGATTTAGCGGGGGGTGTTGAGCAGTTCTTC
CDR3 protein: CASSEDLAGGVEQFF

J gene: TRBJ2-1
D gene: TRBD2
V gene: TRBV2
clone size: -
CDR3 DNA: TGTGCCAGCAGGGGTGGACTAGCTTCGGCTGGGGAGCAGTTCTTC
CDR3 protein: CASRGGLASAGEQFF